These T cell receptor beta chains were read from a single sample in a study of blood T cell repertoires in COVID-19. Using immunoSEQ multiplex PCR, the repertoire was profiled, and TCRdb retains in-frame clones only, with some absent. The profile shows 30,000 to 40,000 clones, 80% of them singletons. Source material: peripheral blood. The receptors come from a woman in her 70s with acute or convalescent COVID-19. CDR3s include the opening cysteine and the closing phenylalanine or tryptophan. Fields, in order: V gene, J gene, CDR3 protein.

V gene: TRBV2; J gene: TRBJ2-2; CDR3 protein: CASSYRGASTGELFF
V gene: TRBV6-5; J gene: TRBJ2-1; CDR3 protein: CASSLLGQSSYNEQFF
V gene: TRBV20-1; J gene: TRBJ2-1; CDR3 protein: CSASYGTGGISYNEQFF
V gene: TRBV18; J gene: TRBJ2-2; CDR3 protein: CASSPSTGGRSGELFF
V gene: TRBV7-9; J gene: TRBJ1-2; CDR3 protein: CASSLSGNGYTF
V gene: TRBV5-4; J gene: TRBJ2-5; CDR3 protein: CASSLWGVQETQYF
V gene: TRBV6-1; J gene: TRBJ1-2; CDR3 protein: CASSEARQGPGYTF
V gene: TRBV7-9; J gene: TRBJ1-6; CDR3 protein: CASSLQGLGSPLHF
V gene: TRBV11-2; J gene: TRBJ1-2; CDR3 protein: CASSLGTGGIYGYTF
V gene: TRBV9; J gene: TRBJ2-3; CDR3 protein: CASSPGGLASTDTQYF
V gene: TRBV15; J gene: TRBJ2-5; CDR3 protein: CATSRAAGRPQETQYF
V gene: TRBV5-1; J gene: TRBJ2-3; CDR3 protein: CASSSREGTDTQYF
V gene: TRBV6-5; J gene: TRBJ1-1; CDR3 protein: CASALDRVNTEAFF
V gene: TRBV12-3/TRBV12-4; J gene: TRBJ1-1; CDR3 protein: CASTPTGSTEAFF
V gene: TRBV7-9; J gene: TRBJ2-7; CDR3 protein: CASSSSRAPGLVSYEQYF
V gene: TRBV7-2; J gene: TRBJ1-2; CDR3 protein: CASSLSTGGYGYTF
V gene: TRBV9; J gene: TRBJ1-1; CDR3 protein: CASSQSPTETEAFF
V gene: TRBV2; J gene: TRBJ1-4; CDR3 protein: CASSGTMGGKLFF
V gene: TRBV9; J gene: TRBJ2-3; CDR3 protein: CASKGTGSTDTQYF
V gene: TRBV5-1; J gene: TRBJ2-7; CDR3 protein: CASSPGAGAVQDEQYF
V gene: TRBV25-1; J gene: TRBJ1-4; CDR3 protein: CASTNSRINEKLFF
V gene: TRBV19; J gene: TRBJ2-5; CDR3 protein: CASSIVGGETQYF
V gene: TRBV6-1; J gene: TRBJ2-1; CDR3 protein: CASSEVGVAGGNEQFF
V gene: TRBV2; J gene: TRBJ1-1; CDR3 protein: CASRVEREAFF
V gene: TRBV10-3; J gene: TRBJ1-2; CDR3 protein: CASVRDRSNYGYTF
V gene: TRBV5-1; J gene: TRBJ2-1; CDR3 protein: CASSKGTANNEQFF
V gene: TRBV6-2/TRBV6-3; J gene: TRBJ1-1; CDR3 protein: CASSVDRGRMAAFF
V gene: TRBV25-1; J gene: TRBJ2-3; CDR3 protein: CASSSRTTADTQYF
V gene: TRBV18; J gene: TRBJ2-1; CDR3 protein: CASSRGRDNEQFF
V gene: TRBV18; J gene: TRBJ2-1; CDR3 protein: CASSPQTSGRMEQFF
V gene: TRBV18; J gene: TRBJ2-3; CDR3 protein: CASSRGQASTDTQYF
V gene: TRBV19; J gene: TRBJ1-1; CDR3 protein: CASSIQDRGIAFF
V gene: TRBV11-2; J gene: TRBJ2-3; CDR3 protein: CASSFTVDTQYF
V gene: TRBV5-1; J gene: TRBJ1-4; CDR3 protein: CASSLGGQQNEKLFF
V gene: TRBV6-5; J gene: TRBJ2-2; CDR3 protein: CASSGRDTPTGELFF